Shown below are 17 T cell receptor beta chains from a single sample sequenced in a study of shared clonotypes between healthy human individuals. Profiling relied on immunoSEQ multiplex PCR, and the TCRdb table lists in-frame clones only, not all of them. The sample consists of roughly 300,000 clones, about nine tenths of them appearing once. Sequencing was done on a sample of memory CD8+ T cells sorted from blood. Subset meaning: CD45RO+ cells pooled with CCR7-negative TemRA cells. The receptors stem from a man younger than 30 in good health.

This clone was observed once. The rearrangement joins TRBV9 to TRBJ2-2; possibly TRBD2 for D (6 bases). The germline V gene has CDR1 SGDLS and CDR2 YYNGEE. The germline V and J ends were trimmed by 7 bases and 0 bases, with 19 bases remaining between them. This CDR3 spans 17 amino acids. DNA for the CDR3: TGTGCCAGCGGTGATCCGGAGGGAGCCGCGAACACCGGGGAGCTGTTTTTT. Encoded protein: CASGDPEGAANTGELFF.

The CDR3 bases are TGTGCCATCAGTACGGATTCCTACGAGCAGTACTTC. Translated, it gives CAISTDSYEQYF. The chain carries TRBV10-3 and TRBJ2-7, with D unclear. The CDR3 length is 12 residues. Germline V gives CDR1 ENHRY, CDR2 SYGVKD. Trimming removed 5 bases from V and 1 base from J, with 6 bases in between.

V gene TRBV19 combines with J gene TRBJ2-7; 7 bases fit TRBD1. In germline, CDR1 is LNHDA, CDR2 SQIVND (reference sequence). This CDR3 comprises 14 residues. Losses at the gene ends were 2 bases for V and 5 bases for J; bases not matched to a gene: 6. CDR3 region: CASSIRGRQNEQYF. CDR3 nucleotide sequence: TGTGCCAGTAGTATAAGGGGGCGACAGAACGAGCAGTACTTC.

The gene calls are TRBV5-6 and TRBJ2-7, with D possibly matching TRBD2 (5 bases). V was pared by 0 bases and J by 7 bases, with 14 bases between. Looked up from germline, CDR1 is SGHDT and CDR2 is YYEEEE. The CDR3 loop spans 14 amino acids. The CDR3: CASSLGGLPGEQYF. The CDR3, as DNA: TGTGCCAGCAGCTTGGGAGGGCTCCCCGGGGAGCAGTACTTC. The complete variable domain, with remaining parts taken from reference TRBV5-6 and TRBJ2-7, reads DAGVTQSPTHLIKTRGQQVTLRCSPKSGHDTVSWYQQALGQGPQFIFQYYEEEERQRGNFPDRFSGHQFPNYSSELNVNALLLGDSALYLCASSLGGLPGEQYFGPGTRLTVT.

The rearrangement joins TRBV19 to TRBJ1-2; 8 bases map to TRBD1. V was pared by 1 base and J by 2 bases, with 3 bases of the junction left unmatched. Per the germline V gene, CDR1 is LNHDA and CDR2 is SQIVND (reference sequence). The CDR3 sequence is 15 residues long. The CDR3 is CASSIGAGGNYGYTF. Written as DNA, the CDR3 is TGTGCCAGTAGTATAGGCGCAGGGGGCAACTATGGCTACACCTTC.

This clone was counted a single time. The CDR3: CASSSDRVNYGYTF. The CDR3 DNA sequence: TGTGCCAGCAGCTCGGACAGGGTGAACTATGGCTACACCTTC. The chain joins TRBV6-5 to TRBJ1-2, with TRBD1 matching 8 bases. This CDR3 region has 14 residues. Germline CDR1 and CDR2: MNHEY and SVGAGI. V lost 6 bases, J lost 2 bases, and 5 bases stayed unmatched.

The rearrangement joins TRBV29-1 to TRBJ1-2; 7 bases fit TRBD1. The CDR3 consists of 14 residues. Germline V gene data show CDR1 as SQVTM and CDR2 as ANQGSEA. Trimming at V came to 5 bases and at J to 4 bases, leaving 10 bases not matched to a gene. As DNA, the CDR3 is TGCAGCGTTTCATGGCAGGGGGGAGGCTATGGCTACACCTTC. This gives the protein CSVSWQGGGYGYTF.

CDR3 bases: TGTGCTTCTAGGCGGGCGGGGGATTATACGCAGTATTTT. Amino acids: CASRRAGDYTQYF. The V and J genes are TRBV25-1 and TRBJ2-3; 7 nucleotides align to TRBD2. The CDR3 totals 13 residues. CDR1 MGHDK and CDR2 SYGVNS come from the germline V gene.

This chain links TRBV27 with TRBJ1-2; D unresolved. This CDR3 spans 12 amino acids. V was trimmed by 3 bases and J by 6 bases, leaving 8 bases between them. The germline CDR1 and CDR2 sequences are MNHEY and SMNVEV (reference sequence). As DNA, the CDR3 is TGTGCCAGCAGTTTCGGTGGGGATGGCTACACCTTC. Protein: CASSFGGDGYTF.

For this clone: Other nucleotide sequences from this sample produce the same CDR3. The V gene is TRBV6-5, the J gene TRBJ2-5, with D tentatively TRBD1 (5 bases). The CDR3 extends over 14 amino acids. From germline, CDR1 is MNHEY and CDR2 SVGAGI. The V gene lost 0 bases and the J gene lost 3 bases, with 8 bases spanning the gap. CDR3 sequence (DNA): TGTGCCAGCAGTTACTCGGGGCTTGAAGAGACCCAGTACTTC. It yields the protein CASSYSGLEETQYF.

The chain uses TRBV5-1 and TRBJ2-7; the D is unclear. CDR3 length: 14 amino acids. CDR1 is SGHRS and CDR2 is YFSETQ in the germline V gene. The germline V and J ends were trimmed by 0 bases and 3 bases, with 10 bases remaining between them. The CDR3 DNA reads as TGCGCCAGCAGCTTGGAACCAGCAAACTACGAGCAGTACTTC. It encodes CASSLEPANYEQYF.

The V gene is TRBV2, the J gene TRBJ1-2; no clear D. This CDR3 contains 13 residues. Trimming stripped 2 bases from V and 3 bases from J, with 7 bases between. Germline V gives CDR1 SNHLY, CDR2 FYNNEI. The CDR3: CASSEFVDYGYTF. DNA of the CDR3: TGTGCCAGCAGTGAATTCGTCGACTATGGCTACACCTTC.

The rearrangement joins TRBV7-6 to TRBJ2-3, with D uncertain. The CDR3 contains 18 residues. Trimming stripped 2 bases from V and 0 bases from J, with 18 bases between. Germline V gene sequence: CDR1 SGHVS, CDR2 FNYEAQ. The CDR3 loop is CASSLSLELHSSTDTQYF. CDR3 in DNA: TGTGCCAGCAGCTTAAGTCTAGAGCTACACTCTAGCACAGATACGCAGTATTTT.

In regard to this clone: Other nucleotide sequences in the sample specify the same CDR3. V usage is TRBV27 and J usage is TRBJ2-7; D not certain. The CDR3 covers 13 residues. The V and J ends lost 0 bases and 1 base respectively, with 4 bases between them. CDR1 MNHEY and CDR2 SMNVEV come from the germline V gene (reference sequence). The CDR3 nucleotides are TGTGCCAGCAGTTTATCTAGATCCTACGAGCAGTACTTC. This codes for CASSLSRSYEQYF.

V and J are TRBV7-9 and TRBJ2-1; 11 bases fit TRBD2. Trimming removed 5 bases from V and 9 bases from J; junction bases left unmatched: 9. There are 15 residues in the CDR3. In germline, CDR1 is SEHNR, CDR2 FQNEAQ (reference sequence). For the CDR3, the DNA is TGTGCCAGCAGCCCAGTAGCGGGGGGGCCAAGTGAGCAGTTCTTC. Encoded protein: CASSPVAGGPSEQFF.

The V gene is TRBV12-5, the J gene TRBJ2-7; 12 positions match TRBD2. The germline gives CDR1 LGHNT, CDR2 FRNRAP. J lost 2 bases, V lost 9 bases, and 5 bases had no gene match. CDR3 length: 14 amino acids. CDR3 DNA: TGTGCTAGCGCCGGGACTAGCGGGCCCTACGAGCAGTACTTC. Translated, it gives CASAGTSGPYEQYF.

The V call is TRBV7-9, the J call TRBJ1-1; 7 nucleotides agree with TRBD1. Germline-derived CDR1 and CDR2 are SEHNR and FQNEAQ (reference sequence). After removal of 3 bases from V and 7 bases from J, the junction contained 5 bases not matched to a gene. This CDR3 is built from 13 residues. The CDR3 sequence: CASSFQGDVEAFF. For the CDR3, the DNA is TGTGCCAGCAGCTTTCAGGGGGACGTTGAAGCTTTCTTT.